The rows below give T cell receptor beta chains drawn from one sample of a study of blood T cell repertoires in COVID-19. Sequenced by immunoSEQ multiplex PCR; TCRdb stores in-frame clones only, minus some. The sample consists of some 120,000 clones, approximately 82% of them appearing once. Sequenced input: peripheral blood. The receptors were gathered from a man aged 25-45 years with acute or convalescent COVID-19. The CDR3 runs from the conserved cysteine through the conserved F or W. The D gene is left open where the match is weak. A clone size is listed for some rows: how often the clone was seen (once, few, many), or a class if it is expanded.

CDR3nt | CDR3aa | d_gene | abundance | j_gene | v_gene
TGTGCCTGGAGTTCTGGCGGGAGTTTGGATCAGCAGTTCTTC | CAWSSGGSLDQQFF | TRBD2 | NA | TRBJ2-1 | TRBV30
TGCGCCAGCAGCCAGTACAGGGGACGGGGCTACACCTTC | CASSQYRGRGYTF | TRBD1 | NA | TRBJ1-2 | TRBV4-3
TGTGCCAGCAGCGTAGGGGTAGCGTTAGCAGATACGCAGTATTTT | CASSVGVALADTQYF | NA | NA | TRBJ2-3 | TRBV9
TGCGCCAGCAGCACGAGCCAAGAGACCCAGTACTTC | CASSTSQETQYF | NA | NA | TRBJ2-5 | TRBV5-1
TGTGCCAGCAGCGATACGGCGGGCGTTTACCAAGAGACCCAGTACTTC | CASSDTAGVYQETQYF | NA | NA | TRBJ2-5 | TRBV7-9
TGTGCCAGCAGCTTGGACAGGATGGGGACTATAAGTGGCTACACCTTC | CASSLDRMGTISGYTF | NA | NA | TRBJ1-2 | TRBV5-6
TGTGCCAGCAGCTTATTAAGCACAGATACGCAGTATTTT | CASSLLSTDTQYF | NA | NA | TRBJ2-3 | TRBV7-9
TGTGCCAGCAGTGATTGGAACTATCACAATGAGCAGTTCTTC | CASSDWNYHNEQFF | NA | NA | TRBJ2-1 | TRBV2
TGTGCCTGGAGTTCTCCGACAGGGGCGAACACTGAAGCTTTCTTT | CAWSSPTGANTEAFF | TRBD1 | few | TRBJ1-1 | TRBV30
TGTGCCAGCAGTCATGGAGGTCAGAGCACCTTC | CASSHGGQSTF | NA | NA | TRBJ1-2 | TRBV6-2/TRBV6-3
TGTGCCAGTAGGACAGGGTTACCATATGGCTACACCTTC | CASRTGLPYGYTF | TRBD1 | NA | TRBJ1-2 | TRBV19
TGTGCCACCAGCAGAGGACAGGAAGAACTAGCCAAAAACATTCAGTACTTC | CATSRGQEELAKNIQYF | NA | NA | TRBJ2-4 | TRBV15
TGTGCCAGCAGGGCGACAGGGGGCGGGCAGCCCCAGCATTTT | CASRATGGGQPQHF | TRBD1 | NA | TRBJ1-5 | TRBV27
TGCGCCAGCAGCCCTGCCGGGACAGGGTCCAACGAGCAGTACTTC | CASSPAGTGSNEQYF | TRBD1 | NA | TRBJ2-7 | TRBV4-1
TGTGCCAGCAGTCTGTGGTTTGCAGGGGGAAATCAGCCCCAGCATTTT | CASSLWFAGGNQPQHF | TRBD1 | NA | TRBJ1-5 | TRBV13
TGTGCCAGTACCGACAGCTATAATTCACCCCTCCACTTT | CASTDSYNSPLHF | NA | NA | TRBJ1-6 | TRBV6-5
TGCGCCAGCAGCCTGTGGGGAGATTACAATGAGCAGTTCTTC | CASSLWGDYNEQFF | NA | NA | TRBJ2-1 | TRBV5-1
TGCGCCAGCAGCGGGAGAGCCACCTACAATGAGCAGTTCTTC | CASSGRATYNEQFF | NA | NA | TRBJ2-1 | TRBV10-2
TGCGCCAGCACCATAGGGACGGGGGCTAACTATGGCTACACCTTC | CASTIGTGANYGYTF | NA | NA | TRBJ1-2 | TRBV5-1
TGTGCCAGTGGACAGGGAATCATGGAGGACACTGAAGCTTTCTTT | CASGQGIMEDTEAFF | TRBD1 | NA | TRBJ1-1 | TRBV9
TGTGCCAGCAACGGGGGGTACGGGAATTCACCCCTCCACTTT | CASNGGYGNSPLHF | NA | NA | TRBJ1-6 | TRBV7-8
TGCAGTGCTAGTTCTTTTCTGACACTCATCCCACATCAGCCCCAGCATTTT | CSASSFLTLIPHQPQHF | NA | NA | TRBJ1-5 | TRBV20-1
TGTGCCAGCAGCACATGGGACTTGGGAACCGGGGAGCTGTTTTTT | CASSTWDLGTGELFF | NA | NA | TRBJ2-2 | TRBV7-9
TGCGCCAGCAACCAGGTAGTGGCCGGGGAGCTGTTTTTT | CASNQVVAGELFF | NA | few | TRBJ2-2 | TRBV10-1
TGTGCCAGCAGCTTAGGGGAGGGCCTGAACACTGAAGCTTTCTTT | CASSLGEGLNTEAFF | NA | medium-sized | TRBJ1-1 | TRBV7-2
TGCAGTGCTAGGTTAATGTCCATTCAGTACTTC | CSARLMSIQYF | NA | NA | TRBJ2-4 | TRBV20-1
TGTGCCAGCAGCGGCAGGGAGAACACTGAAGCTTTCTTT | CASSGRENTEAFF | NA | once | TRBJ1-1 | TRBV9
TGTGCCAGCAGTTCAGGGGGCGATGGCAATCAGCCCCAGCATTTT | CASSSGGDGNQPQHF | TRBD1 | NA | TRBJ1-5 | TRBV28